This T cell receptor (beta chain) was retrieved from a study of CD8 T cells in ankylosing spondylitis. Quantitative 5'-RACE with molecular barcodes generated TCR beta libraries. TCRdb re-called the 5' RACE reads through MiXCR, storing one row per CDR3 protein. The sample lists some 400,000 distinct CDR3 sequences; around 22% were seen once. A word on this clonotype: The antigen is unknown.

Points from the study as a whole: A motif in TCR beta, a set of 8 or 9 highly homologous variants, appeared characteristic of ankylosing spondylitis blood. CD8+ by phenotype, disease-linked clones were relatively rare in peripheral blood. Both synovial fluid and blood in reactive arthritis had previously been reported to carry some motif variants.

Germline CDR1 is SGHRS and CDR2 is YFSETQ. This CDR3 has 12 amino acids. V lost 4 bases and J 8 bases, leaving 10 bases between the germline ends. The source of this sequence is a male donor with ankylosing spondylitis. The sequenced material came from blood, either unsorted or a sorted T cell fraction (not recorded which). The chain employs TRBV5-1 and TRBJ2-1; no reliable D call. This chain's CDR3 is CASSPGRHEQFF. CDR3 in DNA: TGCGCCAGCAGCCCTGGCAGGCATGAGCAGTTCTTC. Full variable domain (rest looked up from reference TRBV5-1 and TRBJ2-1): KAGVTQTPRYLIKTRGQQVTLSCSPISGHRSVSWYQQTPGQGLQFLFEYFSETQRNKGNFPGRFSGRQFSNSRSEMNVSTLELGDSALYLCASSPGRHEQFFGPGTRLTVL.